This T cell receptor beta chain is from a study of CD8 T cells in ankylosing spondylitis. Overall study findings and caveats: Disease-linked clones were CD8+ and relatively rare in peripheral blood. Clones linked to disease were reported to show significant enrichment in matched ankylosing spondylitis synovial fluid. It appeared that ankylosing spondylitis blood was characterized by a TCR beta motif of under ten highly homologous variants. In synovial fluid and blood from reactive arthritis, some motif variants were previously reported.

TCRdb analysed the 5' RACE reads with MiXCR anew, one entry per CDR3 protein. Among 250,000 to 400,000 distinct CDR3 sequences, around a tenth were seen once, and the ten largest hold roughly 9.1%. This CDR3 has 14 residues. Trimming removed 1 base from V and 2 bases from J, with 6 bases in between. Germline V gene lookup returns CDR1 SGHVS and CDR2 FNYEAQ. There are a few counts of this clonotype. No antigen is known for it. This rearrangement joins TRBV7-6 to TRBJ1-3; D may be TRBD1 (5 bases). Sequencing was done on a sample of blood, either unsorted or a sorted T cell fraction (not recorded which). This receptor was taken from a female donor with ankylosing spondylitis or in good health (not recorded which). CDR3 sequence reads: CASSLVGAGNTIYF. DNA for the CDR3: TGTGCCAGCAGCTTAGTAGGGGCTGGAAACACCATATATTTT.